These 23 T cell receptor beta chains were sequenced from one sample in a study of cytomegalovirus exposure and HLA in healthy donors. Method: immunoSEQ multiplex PCR; TCRdb's copy keeps in-frame clones and lacks some. This repertoire shows 150,000 to 200,000 clones, roughly 89% found once; its top ten account for about 2.9%. Sequencing was done on a sample of PBMCs. These receptors were taken from a young woman in good health and CMV-seropositive.

With respect to this clone: Other nucleotide sequences from this sample produce the same CDR3. The chain employs TRBV6-1 and TRBJ2-2; 7 bases agree with TRBD1. V lost 1 base, J lost 4 bases, and 3 bases stayed unmatched. This CDR3 is built from 15 residues. Germline loops: CDR1 MNHNS, CDR2 SASEGT. This chain's CDR3 is CASSEGTGATGELFF. CDR3 DNA: TGTGCCAGCAGTGAAGGGACAGGCGCCACCGGGGAGCTGTTTTTT.

The rearrangement links TRBV6-6 to TRBJ1-1; 10 positions agree with TRBD1. J was trimmed by 8 bases and V by 4 bases; bases with no gene match: 4. The germline gives CDR1 MNHNY, CDR2 SVGAGI (reference sequence). This CDR3 comprises 13 residues. CDR3 in amino acids: CASSSGQGGEAFF. The DNA for the CDR3 is TGTGCCAGCAGTTCCGGACAGGGGGGCGAAGCTTTCTTT.

The chain recombines TRBV9 with TRBJ1-2, with a weak D call TRBD1 (5 bases). Per germline, CDR1 SGDLS and CDR2 YYNGEE. Trimming removed 0 bases from V and 2 bases from J, with 11 bases in between. The CDR3 contains 15 residues. This CDR3 reads CASSVAGAMNYGYTF. The CDR3 region has the DNA TGTGCCAGCAGCGTAGCTGGGGCAATGAACTATGGCTACACCTTC.

The chain uses TRBV4-2 and TRBJ2-6; TRBD1 matches at 8 bases. The germline V gene encodes CDR1 LGHNA and CDR2 YNFKEQ. V lost 6 bases and J lost 0; bases outside the gene matches: 4. The CDR3 totals 16 residues. The CDR3 here is CASSGQGGSGANVLTF. CDR3 DNA sequence: TGTGCCAGCAGTGGACAGGGTGGCTCTGGGGCCAACGTCCTGACTTTC.

The rearrangement uses TRBV5-1 and TRBJ2-3; TRBD2 matches at 11 bases. The CDR3 length is 16 residues. V was clipped by 0 bases and J by 6 bases; unmatched bases: 6. CDR1 SGHRS and CDR2 YFSETQ come from the germline V gene. DNA for the CDR3: TGCGCCAGCAGCTTGGGTAGCGGGGGGGCCGGGGATACGCAGTATTTT. Its protein product is CASSLGSGGAGDTQYF.

The chain carries TRBV19 and TRBJ1-2; TRBD1 is a possible D gene (6 bases). Germline V gene data show CDR1 as LNHDA and CDR2 as SQIVND (reference sequence). The V end lost 9 bases, the J end lost 4 bases, and 21 bases lay between the germline ends. The CDR3 length is 15 residues. CDR3: CASTPMGGHSYGYTF. Here the CDR3 DNA reads TGTGCCAGCACTCCAATGGGGGGGCACTCCTATGGCTACACCTTC.

This chain connects TRBV6-4 to TRBJ2-1; 9 bases align to TRBD2. Trimming cost V 6 bases and J 6 bases; bases outside gene matches: 6. Germline V CDR1 and CDR2: MRHNA, SNTAGT. The CDR3 has 14 residues. The CDR3 DNA sequence: TGTGCCAGCAGCGAGATTAGCGGGGGCAATGAGCAGTTCTTC. Its translation is CASSEISGGNEQFF.

V is TRBV6-5 and J is TRBJ2-2, with 9 bases aligning to TRBD1. The CDR3 totals 15 residues. The germline CDR1 and CDR2 sequences are MNHEY and SVGAGI. J lost 7 bases, V lost 4 bases, and 7 bases had no gene match. The CDR3 DNA reads as TGTGCCAGCAGTTTCCTACAGGGGGCGGGCGGGGAGCTGTTTTTT. Amino acids: CASSFLQGAGGELFF.

This chain links TRBV7-3 with TRBJ2-7, with 8 nucleotides matching TRBD1. The CDR3 runs 16 residues. Germline CDR1 and CDR2: SGHTA and FQGTGA. Trimming cost V 5 bases and J 0 bases; bases outside gene matches: 9. The CDR3 reads CASSHIRDRSSYEQYF. The CDR3 nucleotides read TGTGCCAGCAGCCACATTAGGGACAGGAGCTCCTACGAGCAGTACTTC.

The rearrangement links TRBV19 to TRBJ2-3; the D gene is possibly TRBD2 (5 bases). CDR3 length: 16 residues. Trimming removed 3 bases from V and 5 bases from J, with 18 bases in between. In germline, CDR1 is LNHDA, CDR2 SQIVND (reference sequence). The CDR3 spells CASSISGNPSVDTQYF. The CDR3 coding sequence is TGTGCCAGTAGTATCTCCGGGAACCCATCGGTAGATACGCAGTATTTT. Supplemented by reference TRBV19 and TRBJ2-3, the full variable domain reads DGGITQSPKYLFRKEGQNVTLSCEQNLNHDAMYWYRQDPGQGLRLIYYSQIVNDFQKGDIAEGYSVSREKKESFPLTVTSAQKNPTAFYLCASSISGNPSVDTQYFGPGTRLTVL.

This clone was counted once. The V call is TRBV30, the J call TRBJ1-6; the D gene is possibly TRBD1 (5 bases). CDR1 is GTSNPN, CDR2 SVGIG, per germline (reference sequence). The CDR3 sequence is 15 residues long. Trimming took off 2 bases at V and 10 bases at J, with 18 bases between the two ends. CDR3 bases: TGTGCCTGGAGTTCGGGTCAGGTGGGGCAATCACCCCTCCACTTT. Protein sequence: CAWSSGQVGQSPLHF.

The V call is TRBV14, the J call TRBJ2-2; D is uncertain. With 0 bases removed from V and 6 bases from J, the gap between germline ends came to 8 bases. This CDR3 contains 14 residues. In germline, CDR1 is SGHDN, CDR2 FVKESK. The CDR3 spells CASSQDISAGELFF. In nucleotides, the CDR3 is TGTGCCAGCAGCCAAGATATTTCCGCCGGGGAGCTGTTTTTT. Variable domain in full (rest from reference TRBV14 and TRBJ2-2): EAGVTQFPSHSVIEKGQTVTLRCDPISGHDNLYWYRRVMGKEIKFLLHFVKESKQDESGMPNNRFLAERTGGTYSTLKVQPAELEDSGVYFCASSQDISAGELFFGEGSRLTVL.

Details on this clone: A read error may produce the germline difference seen at one junction end. The chain is built from TRBV19 and TRBJ2-3; the match to TRBD1 covers 8 bases. The length of the CDR3 is 11 residues. The germline V gene encodes CDR1 LNHDA and CDR2 SQIVND (reference sequence). CDR3 sequence (DNA): TGTGCCAGTAGCCAGGGGGCCAATTTCCATTTT. This sequence encodes CASSQGANFHF.

The chain uses TRBV29-1 and TRBJ2-5, with 9 positions matching TRBD2. The CDR3 is 13 amino acids. Germline values: CDR1 SQVTM, CDR2 ANQGSEA. V was pared by 6 bases and J by 5 bases, with 7 bases of the junction left unmatched. The CDR3 DNA is TGCAGCGTGGGACTAGCCCTGGATGAGACCCAGTACTTC. Its protein product is CSVGLALDETQYF. Using reference TRBV29-1 and TRBJ2-5 for the parts outside the CDR3, the full variable domain is SAVISQKPSRDICQRGTSLTIQCQVDSQVTMMFWYRQQPGQSLTLIATANQGSEATYESGFVIDKFPISRPNLTFSTLTVSNMSPEDSSIYLCSVGLALDETQYFGPGTRLLVL.

CDR3 bases: TGTGCCAGCAGCCAGGTTAGCGGGAGCGCTTACAATGAGCAGTTCTTC. Translated: CASSQVSGSAYNEQFF. The chain uses TRBV4-2 and TRBJ2-1, with TRBD2 identical over 9 bases. Losses at the gene ends were 3 bases for V and 4 bases for J; bases not matched to a gene: 7. The CDR3 has 16 amino acids. CDR1 and CDR2 (germline): LGHNA, YNFKEQ.

This sequence joins TRBV6-1 and TRBJ1-2, with TRBD1 as a possible D gene (6 bases). This CDR3 is 15 amino acids long. The germline CDR1 and CDR2 sequences are MNHNS and SASEGT. V was pared by 6 bases and J by 0 bases, with 14 bases between. CDR3 in amino acids: CASRQDRAPNYGYTF. Written as DNA, the CDR3 is TGTGCCAGCAGGCAGGACAGAGCCCCTAACTATGGCTACACCTTC.

This sequence joins TRBV2 and TRBJ1-6; TRBD1 aligns across 8 bases. The CDR3 is 15 amino acids. Germline assignment: CDR1 SNHLY and CDR2 FYNNEI. J gave up 11 bases and V 3 bases, and 9 bases lay outside the gene matches. This CDR3 is CASSDKDRGYTPLHF. The CDR3 nucleotides read TGTGCCAGCAGTGATAAAGACAGGGGCTATACACCCCTCCACTTT. The full variable domain, rest sourced from reference TRBV2 and TRBJ1-6, is EPEVTQTPSHQVTQMGQEVILRCVPISNHLYFYWYRQILGQKVEFLVSFYNNEISEKSEIFDDQFSVERPDGSNFTLKIRSTKLEDSAMYFCASSDKDRGYTPLHFGNGTRLTVT.

The table lists this clone with a count of one. V usage is TRBV13 and J usage is TRBJ1-4, with D tentatively TRBD1 (5 bases). CDR3 length equals 13 residues. The germline V gene encodes CDR1 PRHDT and CDR2 FYEKMQ (reference sequence). V dropped 5 bases and J dropped 8 bases, with 12 bases sitting between them. CDR3 sequence: CASSLGTGEKLFF. CDR3 bases: TGTGCCAGCAGCCTGGGGACTGGGGAAAAACTGTTTTTT. The whole variable domain, filled in from reference TRBV13 and TRBJ1-4, reads AAGVIQSPRHLIKEKRETATLKCYPIPRHDTVYWYQQGPGQDPQFLISFYEKMQSDKGSIPDRFSAQQFSDYHSELNMSSLELGDSALYFCASSLGTGEKLFFGSGTQLSVL.

The chain uses TRBV5-1 and TRBJ2-1; 9 nucleotides match TRBD2. This CDR3 region has 16 residues. J was trimmed by 0 bases and V by 1 base; bases with no gene match: 2. Per the germline V gene, CDR1 is SGHRS and CDR2 is YFSETQ. CDR3 nucleotide sequence: TGCGCCAGCAGCTTGACTAGCGGGCCCTCCTACAATGAGCAGTTCTTC. Its translation is CASSLTSGPSYNEQFF.

The rearrangement links TRBV28 to TRBJ2-3; possible D gene TRBD2, 6 bases. V was pared by 8 bases and J by 5 bases, with 17 bases between. There are 14 residues in the CDR3. CDR1 MDHEN and CDR2 SYDVKM come from the germline V gene. CDR3 loop: CASYGAGLIDTQYF. The CDR3 DNA follows: TGTGCCAGCTACGGTGCGGGGCTTATAGATACGCAGTATTTT.

V gene TRBV27 combines with J gene TRBJ2-2, with D possibly being TRBD1 (6 bases). Per the germline V gene, CDR1 is MNHEY and CDR2 is SMNVEV (reference sequence). This CDR3 spans 17 amino acids. The V and J ends lost 3 bases and 0 bases respectively, with 14 bases between them. The CDR3 sequence: CASSLGWTVANTGELFF. The CDR3 DNA is TGTGCCAGCAGTTTGGGGTGGACAGTCGCGAACACCGGGGAGCTGTTTTTT.

The rearrangement uses TRBV11-2 and TRBJ2-5, with D perhaps matching TRBD2 (5 bases). The germline V gene has CDR1 SGHAT and CDR2 FQNNGV. The CDR3 contains 12 residues. Trimming cost V 4 bases and J 8 bases, with 11 bases left between them. CDR3 bases: TGTGCCAGCAGCTCGGACTCGTTAACCCAGTACTTC. Translated: CASSSDSLTQYF.

CDR3 coding DNA: TGTGCCAGCACTACCGCCAGCGGGGGGTCCTACGAGCAGTACTTC. This codes for CASTTASGGSYEQYF. The chain combines TRBV27 with TRBJ2-7, with 9 nucleotides matching TRBD2. The CDR3 totals 15 residues. V dropped 7 bases and J dropped 1; count of bases not matched to a gene: 8. Germline values: CDR1 MNHEY, CDR2 SMNVEV (reference sequence).